This TCR beta chain derives from a study of CD4 T cells in relation to SARS-CoV-2 and coronaviruses. Findings and limits, study-wide: Around 62% of donors had memory CD4+ clonotypes crossrecognizing SARS-CoV-2 and common cold coronavirus spike. Memory recall responses, not primary responses primed in culture, are what the assay detects. Crossreactivity was assessed only for spike protein, not other viral proteins.

This clone was counted once. The target antigen is unknown. Deep TCR-beta sequencing used DNA from uncultured naive and memory CD4+ T cells. Assay used: immunoSEQ multiplex PCR; TCRdb lists only in-frame clones, some missing. The sample comprises about 70,000 clones, approximately 87% of which are singletons, and about 1.6% rests with the top ten. Before the COVID-19 pandemic, during about 2010-2018, CD4+ T cells were taken from unexposed donors. This receptor was obtained from a human donor in good health. The sample comprised memory CD4+ T cells from PBMCs.

CDR3 amino acids: CASSLVGGGGEQYF. The DNA of the CDR3 is TGTGCCAGCAGCTTAGTAGGGGGCGGGGGCGAGCAGTACTTC. The J gene is TRBJ2-7, the V gene TRBV7-2; the D call may be TRBD1 or TRBD2 (7 bases each). The CDR3 is 14 amino acids. Trimming stripped 1 base from V and 6 bases from J, with 13 bases between. The germline V gene encodes CDR1 SGHTA and CDR2 FQGNSA.